This note documents a single T cell receptor (beta chain) sequence. What it binds is unknown. The germline gives CDR1 MNHNY, CDR2 SVGAGI (reference sequence). The CDR3 covers 16 residues. V gave up 6 bases and J gave up 7 bases; unmatched junction bases: 12. These data are taken from a study of shared clonotypes between healthy human individuals. Profiled with immunoSEQ multiplex PCR; TCRdb holds only in-frame clones, not every one. The sample has millions of clones, roughly nine tenths seen once. Study-level results: Naive CD4 clonotypes were shared across a few donors at 4.5% to 6%.

This TCR was sampled from a man between 18 and 29 years old in good health. The V gene is TRBV6-6, the J gene TRBJ2-2; 9 nucleotides agree with TRBD1. Material: naive CD4+ T cells sorted from blood. This sample's subset: CD45RA+ positively selected. The CDR3 here is CASRPTGGIVNGELFF. CDR3 nucleotide sequence: TGTGCCAGCAGACCGACAGGGGGGATAGTAAACGGGGAGCTGTTTTTT.